Sequencing of this T cell receptor beta chain was carried out in a study of brain T cells in children with intractable seizures. Study-level points and caveats: Absence of clones before surgery may stem from lower sequencing depth. Only CDR3 sequence similarity suggested viral specificity, without known HCMV serostatus.

As to time point: blood from clinic visit 5 months post-surgery; TSC patient then seizure free. The sequenced cases were selected for having the highest brain T cell transcript signatures. Unmatched junction bases numbered 9, after V lost 4 bases and J lost 6 bases. This CDR3 has 15 residues. The V gene's germline CDR1 is SGHNT and CDR2 YYREEE (reference sequence). Of note for this clone: What it binds is not known.

Here immunoSEQ multiplex PCR was the method, and the copy in TCRdb shows in-frame clones only, minus some. The repertoire holds around 340,000 clones, with about 93% as singletons. The chain recombines TRBV5-4 with TRBJ2-5; 10 bases map to TRBD2. The clonotype was recovered from a boy in the first two years of life with tuberous sclerosis and intractable seizures. The sequenced sample was peripheral blood, obtained 4 to 6 months after surgery. CDR3 in amino acids: CASSGKREGQQTQYF. In DNA, the CDR3 is TGTGCCAGCAGCGGAAAGCGGGAGGGCCAGCAGACCCAGTACTTC.